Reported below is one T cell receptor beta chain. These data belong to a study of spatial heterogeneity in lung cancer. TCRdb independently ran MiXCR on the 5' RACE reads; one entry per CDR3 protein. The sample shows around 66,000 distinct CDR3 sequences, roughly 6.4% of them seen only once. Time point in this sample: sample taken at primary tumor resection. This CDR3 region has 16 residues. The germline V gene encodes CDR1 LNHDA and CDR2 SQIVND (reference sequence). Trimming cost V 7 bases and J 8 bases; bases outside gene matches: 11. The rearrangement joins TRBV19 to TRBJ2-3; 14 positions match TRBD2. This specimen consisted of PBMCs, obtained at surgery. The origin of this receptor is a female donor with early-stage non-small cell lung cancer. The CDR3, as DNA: TGTGCCAGTACCGGGACTAGCGGGGGCCTGTGGGGTACGCAGTATTTT. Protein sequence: CASTGTSGGLWGTQYF.